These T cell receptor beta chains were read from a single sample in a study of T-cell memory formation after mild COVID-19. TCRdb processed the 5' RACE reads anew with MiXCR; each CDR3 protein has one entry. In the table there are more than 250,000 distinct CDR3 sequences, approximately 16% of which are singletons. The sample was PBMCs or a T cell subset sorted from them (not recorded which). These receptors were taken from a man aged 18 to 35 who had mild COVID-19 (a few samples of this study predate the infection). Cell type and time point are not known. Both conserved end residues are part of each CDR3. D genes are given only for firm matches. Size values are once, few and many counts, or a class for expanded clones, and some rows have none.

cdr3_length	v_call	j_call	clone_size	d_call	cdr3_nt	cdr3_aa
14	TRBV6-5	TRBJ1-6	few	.	TGTGCCAGCAGTTATAGGGGGGGAGATTCACCCCTCCACTTT	CASSYRGGDSPLHF
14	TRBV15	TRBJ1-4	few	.	TGTGCCACCAAGAATCCGGGTGGGAGTGAAAAACTGTTTTTT	CATKNPGGSEKLFF
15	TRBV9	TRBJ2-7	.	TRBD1	TGTGCCAGCAGCGTAGAGACAGGGGAATACTACGAGCAGTACTTC	CASSVETGEYYEQYF
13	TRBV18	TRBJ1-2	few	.	TGTGCCAGCTCAGCAGGAGGGCCTAGCGGCTACACCTTC	CASSAGGPSGYTF
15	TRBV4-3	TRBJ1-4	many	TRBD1	TGCGCCAGCAGCCACTACAGGGGTAGGAATGAAAAACTGTTTTTT	CASSHYRGRNEKLFF
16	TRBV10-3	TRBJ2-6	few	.	TGTGCCACCTGCCCCCGCGGGGACTCTGGGGCCAACGTCCTGACTTTC	CATCPRGDSGANVLTF
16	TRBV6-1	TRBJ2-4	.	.	TGTGCCAGCAGTGAACAGGGGAGACTAGCCAAAAACATTCAGTACTTC	CASSEQGRLAKNIQYF
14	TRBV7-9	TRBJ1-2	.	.	TGTGCCAGCAGCTTAGCGAGTGAGGGTGGCGGCTACACCTTC	CASSLASEGGGYTF
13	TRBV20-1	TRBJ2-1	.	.	TGCGCCTGCTCCGTCGAGGTTACGAATGAGCAGTTCTTC	CACSVEVTNEQFF
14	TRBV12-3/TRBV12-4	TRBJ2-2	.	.	TGTGCCAGCAGCAAACAGGTCTCGTCCGGGGAGCTGTTTTTT	CASSKQVSSGELFF
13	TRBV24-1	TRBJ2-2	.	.	TGTGCCACCAGTGATCAGGGATCCGGGGAGCTGTTTTTT	CATSDQGSGELFF
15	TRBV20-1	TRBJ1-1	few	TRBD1	TGCAGTGCTAGAGTAAGGGCAGGGGGTGGCACTGAAGCTTTCTTT	CSARVRAGGGTEAFF
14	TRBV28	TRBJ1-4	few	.	TGTGCCAGCAGTTTTAAGGGAGCTAATGAAAAACTGTTTTTT	CASSFKGANEKLFF
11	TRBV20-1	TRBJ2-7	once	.	TGCAGTGTGCTGGGGTCCTACGAGCAGTACTTC	CSVLGSYEQYF
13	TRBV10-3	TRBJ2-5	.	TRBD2	TGTGCCATCAGTGACACTAGCGCTGAGACCCAGTACTTC	CAISDTSAETQYF
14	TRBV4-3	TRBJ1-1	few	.	TGCGCCAGCAGCCAAACAATCGGGGACACTGAAGCTTTCTTT	CASSQTIGDTEAFF
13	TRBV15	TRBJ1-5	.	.	TGTGCCACCAGCAGCCGGGACGGCCAGCCCCAGCATTTT	CATSSRDGQPQHF